The rows below give T cell receptor beta chains drawn from one sample of a study of T-cell memory formation after mild COVID-19. TCRdb processed the 5' RACE reads anew with MiXCR; each CDR3 protein has one entry. The sample has over 120,000 distinct CDR3 sequences, 5.5% to 7% seen once; the top ten hold approximately 2.1%. The sequencing sample was made of PBMCs or a T cell subset sorted from them (not recorded which). These receptors all stem from an adult woman who had mild COVID-19 (a few samples of this study predate the infection). Cell type and time point are not known. The CDR3 runs from the conserved cysteine through the conserved F or W. The D gene is left open where the match is weak. The size field is filled for only some rows; it gives once, few, many or a size class.

d_gene: .
j_gene: TRBJ2-6
v_gene: TRBV30
abundance: medium-sized
CDR3aa: CAWSRDHGANVLTF
CDR3nt: TGTGCCTGGAGTCGGGACCATGGGGCCAACGTCCTGACTTTC

d_gene: TRBD1
j_gene: TRBJ1-4
v_gene: TRBV18
abundance: many
CDR3aa: CASSPRQGANEKLFF
CDR3nt: TGTGCCAGCTCACCTCGACAGGGGGCTAATGAAAAACTGTTTTTT

d_gene: TRBD1
j_gene: TRBJ2-1
v_gene: TRBV6-5
abundance: many
CDR3aa: CASSYTGQGAEQFF
CDR3nt: TGTGCCAGCAGTTACACGGGACAGGGGGCCGAGCAGTTCTTC

d_gene: .
j_gene: TRBJ2-5
v_gene: TRBV15
abundance: many
CDR3aa: CATSRGQETQYF
CDR3nt: TGTGCCACCAGTAGGGGACAAGAGACCCAGTACTTC

d_gene: TRBD1
j_gene: TRBJ2-2
v_gene: TRBV5-1
abundance: .
CDR3aa: CASAQGASNTGELFF
CDR3nt: TGCGCCAGCGCACAGGGGGCCTCGAACACCGGGGAGCTGTTTTTT

d_gene: TRBD1
j_gene: TRBJ2-1
v_gene: TRBV7-2
abundance: few
CDR3aa: CASSSQGASSYNEQFF
CDR3nt: TGTGCCAGCAGCAGTCAGGGGGCGAGTTCCTACAATGAGCAGTTCTTC

d_gene: .
j_gene: TRBJ1-2
v_gene: TRBV24-1
abundance: .
CDR3aa: CATSDLGRNYGYTF
CDR3nt: TGTGCCACCAGTGATTTGGGCAGAAACTATGGCTACACCTTC

d_gene: TRBD1
j_gene: TRBJ1-3
v_gene: TRBV12-3/TRBV12-4
abundance: many
CDR3aa: CASSFRDSGNTIYF
CDR3nt: TGTGCCAGCAGTTTTCGGGACAGTGGAAACACCATATATTTT

d_gene: TRBD1
j_gene: TRBJ1-1
v_gene: TRBV5-1
abundance: .
CDR3aa: CASSLGTGGDTEAFF
CDR3nt: TGCGCCAGCAGCCTAGGGACAGGGGGTGACACTGAAGCTTTCTTT

d_gene: TRBD2
j_gene: TRBJ2-7
v_gene: TRBV6-2/TRBV6-3
abundance: many
CDR3aa: CASRSSGSYEQYF
CDR3nt: TGTGCCAGCAGATCTAGCGGATCCTACGAGCAGTACTTC

d_gene: .
j_gene: TRBJ1-1
v_gene: TRBV20-1
abundance: many
CDR3aa: CSASEGGMNTEAFF
CDR3nt: TGCAGTGCTAGCGAAGGGGGAATGAACACTGAAGCTTTCTTT

d_gene: .
j_gene: TRBJ2-5
v_gene: TRBV20-1
abundance: .
CDR3aa: CSARDRAGMWETQYF
CDR3nt: TGCAGTGCTAGAGATAGGGCGGGGATGTGGGAGACCCAGTACTTC

d_gene: .
j_gene: TRBJ2-1
v_gene: TRBV5-1
abundance: many
CDR3aa: CASSLIRLVPVGGPDNEQFF
CDR3nt: TGCGCCAGCAGCTTGATCAGGCTCGTTCCCGTCGGAGGGCCTGACAATGAGCAGTTCTTC

d_gene: .
j_gene: TRBJ1-5
v_gene: TRBV20-1
abundance: many
CDR3aa: CSANRGHLNQPQHF
CDR3nt: TGCAGTGCGAACAGAGGACACCTCAATCAGCCCCAGCATTTT

d_gene: TRBD2
j_gene: TRBJ2-3
v_gene: TRBV24-1
abundance: few
CDR3aa: CATSDLGGDYPTDTQYF
CDR3nt: TGTGCCACCAGTGATTTGGGGGGGGACTACCCCACAGATACGCAGTATTTT

d_gene: .
j_gene: TRBJ2-1
v_gene: TRBV2
abundance: .
CDR3aa: CASRGDPHYNEQFF
CDR3nt: TGTGCCAGCAGGGGAGATCCGCACTACAATGAGCAGTTCTTC

d_gene: .
j_gene: TRBJ1-3
v_gene: TRBV12-3/TRBV12-4
abundance: many
CDR3aa: CASSFAGNTIYF
CDR3nt: TGTGCCAGCAGTTTTGCCGGAAACACCATATATTTT

d_gene: TRBD2
j_gene: TRBJ2-5
v_gene: TRBV9
abundance: many
CDR3aa: CASSVAISGGAYETQYF
CDR3nt: TGTGCCAGCAGCGTAGCAATTAGCGGGGGGGCCTATGAGACCCAGTACTTC

d_gene: TRBD2
j_gene: TRBJ2-1
v_gene: TRBV5-1
abundance: many
CDR3aa: CASSKLAGGINEQFF
CDR3nt: TGCGCCAGCAGCAAGCTAGCGGGAGGAATAAATGAGCAGTTCTTC

d_gene: TRBD1
j_gene: TRBJ1-4
v_gene: TRBV4-2
abundance: few
CDR3aa: CASSQEGQGAEKLFF
CDR3nt: TGTGCCAGCAGCCAAGAGGGGCAGGGGGCTGAAAAACTGTTTTTT

d_gene: TRBD1
j_gene: TRBJ2-1
v_gene: TRBV29-1
abundance: many
CDR3aa: CSVQGGEQFF
CDR3nt: TGCAGCGTACAGGGGGGTGAGCAGTTCTTC

d_gene: TRBD2
j_gene: TRBJ2-7
v_gene: TRBV20-1
abundance: few
CDR3aa: CSAPAGASGRAEQYF
CDR3nt: TGCAGTGCCCCAGCGGGGGCTAGCGGGAGGGCCGAGCAGTACTTC

d_gene: .
j_gene: TRBJ2-1
v_gene: TRBV21-1
abundance: many
CDR3aa: CASSKYPMGGSSYNEQFF
CDR3nt: TGTGCCAGCAGCAAATACCCCATGGGCGGTAGCTCCTACAATGAGCAGTTCTTC

d_gene: .
j_gene: TRBJ2-7
v_gene: TRBV29-1
abundance: .
CDR3aa: CSVQQGVSYEQYF
CDR3nt: TGCAGCGTTCAACAGGGAGTTTCATACGAGCAGTACTTC

d_gene: .
j_gene: TRBJ2-1
v_gene: TRBV7-2
abundance: many
CDR3aa: CASSLGFRMWDGEQFF
CDR3nt: TGTGCCAGCAGCTTAGGTTTTCGTATGTGGGATGGTGAGCAGTTCTTC

d_gene: TRBD2
j_gene: TRBJ2-3
v_gene: TRBV6-1
abundance: many
CDR3aa: CASNTFGTSVYF
CDR3nt: TGTGCCAGCAACACCTTCGGGACTAGCGTTTATTTT

d_gene: TRBD2
j_gene: TRBJ2-7
v_gene: TRBV7-9
abundance: many
CDR3aa: CASSLSLAVYEQYF
CDR3nt: TGTGCCAGCAGCTTATCACTAGCGGTCTACGAGCAGTACTTC

d_gene: TRBD1
j_gene: TRBJ2-3
v_gene: TRBV5-1
abundance: few
CDR3aa: CASSLGDSYEPDTQYF
CDR3nt: TGCGCCAGCAGCTTGGGGGACAGTTATGAACCAGATACGCAGTATTTT

d_gene: TRBD1
j_gene: TRBJ2-7
v_gene: TRBV18
abundance: many
CDR3aa: CASSQTGTGAYEQYF
CDR3nt: TGTGCCAGCTCACAGACCGGGACAGGGGCCTACGAGCAGTACTTC

d_gene: .
j_gene: TRBJ1-2
v_gene: TRBV6-2/TRBV6-3
abundance: .
CDR3aa: CASTNLLSSNYGYTF
CDR3nt: TGTGCCAGCACCAACCTTCTAAGCTCTAACTATGGCTACACCTTC

d_gene: .
j_gene: TRBJ2-3
v_gene: TRBV7-3
abundance: many
CDR3aa: CASSSTPRSEASTDTQYF
CDR3nt: TGTGCCAGCAGCTCAACGCCAAGGTCGGAGGCTAGCACAGATACGCAGTATTTT

d_gene: TRBD2
j_gene: TRBJ2-1
v_gene: TRBV5-1
abundance: many
CDR3aa: CASSSTSGTGTEQFF
CDR3nt: TGCGCCAGCAGCAGTACTAGCGGGACTGGGACTGAGCAGTTCTTC

d_gene: .
j_gene: TRBJ2-7
v_gene: TRBV12-3/TRBV12-4
abundance: many
CDR3aa: CASSFSYRRVYEQYF
CDR3nt: TGTGCCAGCAGTTTTAGCTACCGAAGGGTCTACGAGCAGTACTTC

d_gene: .
j_gene: TRBJ1-1
v_gene: TRBV27
abundance: many
CDR3aa: CASSLRGPENTEAFF
CDR3nt: TGTGCCAGCAGTTTAAGAGGACCGGAGAACACTGAAGCTTTCTTT

d_gene: TRBD2
j_gene: TRBJ2-3
v_gene: TRBV19
abundance: .
CDR3aa: CASSSGIADTQYF
CDR3nt: TGTGCCAGTTCTAGCGGGATCGCAGATACGCAGTATTTT

d_gene: .
j_gene: TRBJ1-2
v_gene: TRBV12-3/TRBV12-4
abundance: few
CDR3aa: CASSPNQGLGYTF
CDR3nt: TGTGCCAGCAGTCCCAATCAGGGGCTAGGCTACACCTTC

d_gene: TRBD1
j_gene: TRBJ2-5
v_gene: TRBV7-6
abundance: many
CDR3aa: CASSFGTGGSETQYF
CDR3nt: TGTGCCAGCAGCTTTGGGACAGGGGGATCGGAGACCCAGTACTTC

d_gene: .
j_gene: TRBJ2-3
v_gene: TRBV5-1
abundance: many
CDR3aa: CASSSITNTDTQYF
CDR3nt: TGCGCCAGCAGCTCCATAACGAACACAGATACGCAGTATTTT

d_gene: .
j_gene: TRBJ2-1
v_gene: TRBV11-3
abundance: few
CDR3aa: CASSTHGSLASGEQFF
CDR3nt: TGTGCCAGCAGCACACATGGGTCACTAGCTAGTGGTGAGCAGTTCTTC

d_gene: TRBD2
j_gene: TRBJ2-1
v_gene: TRBV6-2/TRBV6-3
abundance: few
CDR3aa: CASRGSGRTYNEQFF
CDR3nt: TGTGCCAGCAGAGGTAGCGGGAGAACCTACAATGAGCAGTTCTTC

d_gene: .
j_gene: TRBJ1-5
v_gene: TRBV5-6
abundance: .
CDR3aa: CASSLSRSHQPQHF
CDR3nt: TGTGCCAGCAGCTTATCTCGGAGCCATCAGCCCCAGCATTTT

d_gene: TRBD2
j_gene: TRBJ2-7
v_gene: TRBV18
abundance: few
CDR3aa: CASSVGTSNSYEQYF
CDR3nt: TGTGCCAGCTCAGTCGGGACTAGCAACTCCTACGAGCAGTACTTC

d_gene: .
j_gene: TRBJ2-2
v_gene: TRBV7-2
abundance: few
CDR3aa: CASSFLVALNTGELFF
CDR3nt: TGTGCCAGCAGCTTTCTTGTAGCGTTGAACACCGGGGAGCTGTTTTTT

d_gene: TRBD2
j_gene: TRBJ2-7
v_gene: TRBV20-1
abundance: .
CDR3aa: CSAKPSGGSSYEQYF
CDR3nt: TGCAGTGCTAAACCGAGCGGGGGAAGCTCCTACGAGCAGTACTTC

d_gene: TRBD1
j_gene: TRBJ1-6
v_gene: TRBV20-1
abundance: many
CDR3aa: CSARDPRTGSPLHF
CDR3nt: TGCAGTGCTAGAGATCCAAGGACAGGATCACCCCTCCACTTT

d_gene: .
j_gene: TRBJ1-1
v_gene: TRBV4-1
abundance: few
CDR3aa: CASSQGPGHLNTEAFF
CDR3nt: TGCGCCAGCAGCCAAGGACCGGGACACTTGAACACTGAAGCTTTCTTT

d_gene: TRBD1
j_gene: TRBJ2-1
v_gene: TRBV6-1
abundance: few
CDR3aa: CASTRDRGLTVRNEQFF
CDR3nt: TGTGCCAGCACCCGGGACAGGGGGTTAACGGTTCGCAATGAGCAGTTCTTC

d_gene: TRBD1
j_gene: TRBJ2-7
v_gene: TRBV4-3
abundance: few
CDR3aa: CASSQAWDRGVEQYF
CDR3nt: TGCGCCAGCAGCCAAGCCTGGGACAGGGGTGTGGAGCAGTACTTC

d_gene: .
j_gene: TRBJ1-3
v_gene: TRBV7-2
abundance: many
CDR3aa: CASSLLGYGNTIYF
CDR3nt: TGTGCCAGCAGCTTATTGGGTTATGGAAACACCATATATTTT

d_gene: TRBD1
j_gene: TRBJ1-1
v_gene: TRBV27
abundance: few
CDR3aa: CASSLHRGTEAFF
CDR3nt: TGTGCCAGCAGTCTTCACAGGGGAACTGAAGCTTTCTTT

d_gene: TRBD1
j_gene: TRBJ2-3
v_gene: TRBV5-1
abundance: many
CDR3aa: CASSLETGGADTQYF
CDR3nt: TGCGCCAGCAGCTTGGAGACAGGGGGCGCAGATACGCAGTATTTT

d_gene: .
j_gene: TRBJ1-1
v_gene: TRBV3-1
abundance: many
CDR3aa: CASSQGGYGTEAFF
CDR3nt: TGTGCCAGCAGCCAAGGGGGATATGGCACTGAAGCTTTCTTT

d_gene: TRBD1
j_gene: TRBJ1-4
v_gene: TRBV6-5
abundance: few
CDR3aa: CASSYHWTGEVATNEKLFF
CDR3nt: TGTGCCAGCAGTTACCATTGGACAGGGGAGGTTGCAACTAATGAAAAACTGTTTTTT

d_gene: .
j_gene: TRBJ2-3
v_gene: TRBV19
abundance: many
CDR3aa: CASSIVADASSTDTQYF
CDR3nt: TGTGCCAGTAGTATAGTCGCGGACGCCTCTAGCACAGATACGCAGTATTTT